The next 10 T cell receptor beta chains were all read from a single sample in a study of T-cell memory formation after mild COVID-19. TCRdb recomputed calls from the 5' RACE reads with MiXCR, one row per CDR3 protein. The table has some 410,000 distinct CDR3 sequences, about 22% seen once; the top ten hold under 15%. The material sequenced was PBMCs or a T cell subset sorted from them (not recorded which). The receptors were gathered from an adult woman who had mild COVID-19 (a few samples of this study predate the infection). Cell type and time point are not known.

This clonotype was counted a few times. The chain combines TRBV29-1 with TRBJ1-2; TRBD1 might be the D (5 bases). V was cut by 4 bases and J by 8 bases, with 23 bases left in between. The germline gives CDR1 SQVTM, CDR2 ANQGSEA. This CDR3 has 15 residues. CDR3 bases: TGCAGCGTTGCTACGACGCGGGGGGACCCGGGGGGCTACACCTTC. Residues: CSVATTRGDPGGYTF.

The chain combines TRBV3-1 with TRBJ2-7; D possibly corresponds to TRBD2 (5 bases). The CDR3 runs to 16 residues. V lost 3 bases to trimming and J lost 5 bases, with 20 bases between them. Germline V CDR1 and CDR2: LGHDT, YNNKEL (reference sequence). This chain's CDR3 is CASSHYRPPRANEQYF. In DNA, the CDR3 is TGTGCCAGCAGCCACTACCGCCCGCCGAGGGCCAACGAGCAGTACTTC.

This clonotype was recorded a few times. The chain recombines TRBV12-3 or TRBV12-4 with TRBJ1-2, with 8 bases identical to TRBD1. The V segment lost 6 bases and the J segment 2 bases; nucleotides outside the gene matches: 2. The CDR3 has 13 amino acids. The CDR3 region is CASRRQGNYGYTF. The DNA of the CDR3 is TGTGCCAGCAGACGACAGGGGAACTATGGCTACACCTTC.

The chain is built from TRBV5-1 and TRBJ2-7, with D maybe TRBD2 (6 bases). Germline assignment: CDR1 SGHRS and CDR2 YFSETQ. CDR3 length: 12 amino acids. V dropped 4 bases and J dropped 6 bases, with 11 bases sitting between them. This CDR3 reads CASSPTRGEQYF. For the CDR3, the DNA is TGCGCCAGCAGCCCGACTAGGGGCGAGCAGTACTTC.

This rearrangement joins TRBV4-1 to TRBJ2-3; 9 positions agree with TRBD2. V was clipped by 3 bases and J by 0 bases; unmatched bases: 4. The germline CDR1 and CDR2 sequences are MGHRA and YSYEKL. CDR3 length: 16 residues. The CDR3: CASSHRGGVSTDTQYF. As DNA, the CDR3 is TGCGCCAGCAGCCACCGCGGGGGGGTGAGCACAGATACGCAGTATTTT.

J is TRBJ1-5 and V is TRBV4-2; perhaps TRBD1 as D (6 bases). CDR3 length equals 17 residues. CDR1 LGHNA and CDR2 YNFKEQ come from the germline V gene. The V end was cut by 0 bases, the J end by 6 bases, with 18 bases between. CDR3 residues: CASSQEGGPGRAQPQHF. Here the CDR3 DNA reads TGTGCCAGCAGCCAAGAGGGGGGGCCGGGCAGGGCTCAGCCCCAGCATTTT.

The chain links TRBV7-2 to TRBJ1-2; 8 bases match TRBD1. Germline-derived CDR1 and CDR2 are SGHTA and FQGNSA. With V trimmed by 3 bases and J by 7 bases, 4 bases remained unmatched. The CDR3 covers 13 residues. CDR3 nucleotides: TGTGCCAGCAGCTTGGACAGGGTGGTTGGCTACACCTTC. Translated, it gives CASSLDRVVGYTF.

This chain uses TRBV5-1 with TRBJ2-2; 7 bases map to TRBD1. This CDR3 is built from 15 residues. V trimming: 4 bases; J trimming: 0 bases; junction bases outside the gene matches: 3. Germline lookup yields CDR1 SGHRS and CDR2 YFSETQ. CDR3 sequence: CASSKGTANTGELFF. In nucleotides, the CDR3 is TGCGCCAGCAGCAAAGGGACAGCGAACACCGGGGAGCTGTTTTTT.

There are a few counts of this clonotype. The CDR3 sequence: CASSYVTGISYEQYF. In nucleotides, the CDR3 is TGTGCCAGCAGTTACGTGACAGGGATATCCTACGAGCAGTACTTC. The chain links TRBV6-5 to TRBJ2-7, with 7 bases identical to TRBD1. The CDR3 is 15 residues long. In germline, CDR1 is MNHEY, CDR2 SVGAGI. Trimming took 2 bases from V and 1 from J; bases not matched to a gene: 5.

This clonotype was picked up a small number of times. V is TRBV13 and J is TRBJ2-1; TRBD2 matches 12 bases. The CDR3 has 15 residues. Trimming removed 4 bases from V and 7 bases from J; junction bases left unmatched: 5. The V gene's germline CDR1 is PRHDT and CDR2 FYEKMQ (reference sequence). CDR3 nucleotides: TGTGCCAGCAGCTACGGGACTAGCGGGTTTAATGAGCAGTTCTTC. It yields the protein CASSYGTSGFNEQFF. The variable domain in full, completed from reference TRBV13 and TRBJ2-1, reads AAGVIQSPRHLIKEKRETATLKCYPIPRHDTVYWYQQGPGQDPQFLISFYEKMQSDKGSIPDRFSAQQFSDYHSELNMSSLELGDSALYFCASSYGTSGFNEQFFGPGTRLTVL.